This TCR beta chain emerged from a study of tumor-infiltrating lymphocytes in primary liver carcinoma. From approximately 20-30 mg of unsorted bulk tissue, DNA and RNA were co-extracted together. Study observations and caveats: Representation across all five tumor regions was limited to only about 7.5-24% of top clones.

Turning to this clonotype: Antigen: not known. The junction shows a germline mismatch at one end, possibly a read error.

Total RNA amounting to 500 ng was the source from which TCR beta cDNA was made with a constant-region primer. Slightly modified ARM-PCR with three nested multiplex PCR rounds yielded TCR beta libraries. Both of the initial two PCR rounds ran for about 11 cycles and employed TRBV1-TRBV30 forward primers alongside a C-beta reverse primer. TCRdb reprocessed the multiplex PCR reads via MiXCR and lists one record per CDR3 protein. Here the sample spans 55,000 or so distinct CDR3 sequences, about two thirds being singletons. The CDR3 sequence is 13 residues long. Germline V gene sequence: CDR1 SQVTM, CDR2 ANQGSEA.

This TCR was sampled from a man aged 40-55 years with primary liver carcinoma and hepatitis B virus infection. The rearrangement links TRBV29-1 to TRBJ2-7; a possible D gene is TRBD2 (5 bases). The sequencing input was liver tumor tissue from sampling region 2. Subset: tumor region T2, inferior pole. The DNA of the CDR3 is TGTAGCGTGAACTTACGGGGCTCCTACGAGCAGTACTTC. As protein: CSVNLRGSYEQYF.